Sequencing of this TCR beta chain was carried out in a study of T cell responses to AZD1222 COVID-19 vaccine (dated by TCRdb to the early 2020s). With regard to the full study: Because spike-specific TCR depth and breadth did not differ between the two schedules, AZD1222 recipients who got a second dose at roughly 4 weeks were pooled with those who got a second dose at roughly 12 weeks. TCR sequencing was performed for 230 to 250 trial participants, of whom some 200 were given two doses of AZD1222 and some 26 were given two doses of MenACWY control vaccine. Enrollment into the trials was organized by age into subgroups of 18-55, 56-69 and 70-plus years, and those subgroups contained about 160, 30 and 59 TCR-sequenced participants, respectively.

The CDR3 regions of human TCRbeta chains were analyzed by immunosequencing. On the authors' methods: Repertoire TCRs were checked for matches against a reference library of SARS-CoV-2-specific TCRs that had been generated using the MIRA antigen-specificity platform. Breadth meant the fraction of unique TCRs that were SARS-CoV-2-associated, whereas depth meant the fraction of total T cells that were SARS-CoV-2-associated. Each spike-specific TCR was assigned to its reactive spike region and to a CD4 or CD8 class using the MIRA data. Log10-transformed breadth and depth values were compared by one-way ANOVA with Sidak's multiple comparisons tests. Drawn from immuneACCESS, this table holds only the in-frame rearrangements with V and J called that TCRdb kept. Clones are partly lost; checked studies trace under half to an unresolved V gene and leave the rest unexplained. D and trimming come from the DNA, and the V and J calls and clone size come from that table. A total of about 150,000 clones appear in this sample, approximately 85% of them only once. The top ten clones comprise roughly 8% of the sample.

V and J are trimmed by 6 bases and 5 bases, and the gene matches miss 5 bases of the junction. From a lookup of the germline V gene, CDR1 and CDR2 are MNHEY and SVGAGI. The CDR3 runs 15 residues from the cysteine to the phenylalanine. This entry keeps only the CDR3 DNA: 45 bases, framed from base 1. With respect to this clone: Its antigen specificity is not known. Base qualities are not recorded, but no much larger clone differs from it by a single base.

In the paper's terms, the time point label means: baseline before first vaccination. Vaccinee samples came from UK trials COV001 and COV002, including a single-blind randomized controlled phase 2/3 trial of AZD1222 (ChAdOx1 nCoV-19) in healthy adults. Trial participant PBMC samples were collected at day 0 and day 28 after the second dose for TCRbeta chain sequencing. Study-wide conclusions, independent of this receptor: Most participants were white British and females outnumbered males, and the authors suggested that clonal diversity may have been underestimated. Because no samples from the day 14 peak response were available, repertoires could be characterized only after the peak T cell response. CD4 TCRs associated with the vaccine covered the entire spike protein, and the dominant responses were in regions 160-218 and 743-854. After two AZD1222 doses, both the breadth and the depth of spike-specific TCRs were significantly higher than at day 0 and than in MenACWY recipients. In the small 56-69-year group, the increase in depth fell short of significance, most likely because of low power. Conclusions about previously exposed vaccinees are limited because only five to seven AZD1222 recipients were SARS-CoV-2 seropositive at baseline. Epitopes outside the regions mutated in the B.1.351 and B.1.1.7 variants were reportedly recognized by nearly half of the unique spike-specific TCRs.

This sequence uses TRBV6-5 and TRBJ2-1, with 12 bases in between that match TRBD2. This clonotype was sampled from an adult in good health. The sequenced sample was peripheral blood, obtained on day 0 of AZD1222 vaccination. The nucleotide sequence is given as TGTGCCAGCAGCGTCGGACTAGCGGGGAACAATGAGCAGTTCTTC. Its amino acids are CASSVGLAGNNEQFF.